The next 14 T cell receptor beta chains were all read from a single sample in a study of T-cell memory formation after mild COVID-19. TCRdb recomputed calls from the 5' RACE reads with MiXCR, one row per CDR3 protein. Seen here are around 510,000 distinct CDR3 sequences, less than 25% observed once, and the top ten hold approximately 8.4%. Sequenced: PBMCs or a T cell subset sorted from them (not recorded which). These receptors were obtained from an adult woman who had mild COVID-19 (a few samples of this study predate the infection). Cell type and time point are not known.

This sequence joins TRBV7-9 and TRBJ2-3; 9 nucleotides match TRBD2. With 3 bases clipped from V and 5 bases from J, the junction kept 3 bases outside the gene matches. The CDR3 spans 14 residues. Per germline, CDR1 SEHNR and CDR2 FQNEAQ (reference sequence). CDR3 nucleotide sequence: TGTGCCAGCAGCTTCAGGCGGGGGGGAGATACGCAGTATTTT. It is translated as CASSFRRGGDTQYF. The whole variable domain, remainder taken from reference TRBV7-9 and TRBJ2-3, is DTGVSQNPRHKITKRGQNVTFRCDPISEHNRLYWYRQTLGQGPEFLTYFQNEAQLEKSRLLSDRFSAERPKGSFSTLEIQRTEQGDSAMYLCASSFRRGGDTQYFGPGTRLTVL.

The chain employs TRBV18 and TRBJ2-1; D could derive from TRBD1 or TRBD2 (5 bases each). Germline assignment: CDR1 KGHSH and CDR2 LQKENI. The CDR3 has 15 residues. V lost 3 bases and J 4 bases, leaving 13 bases between the germline ends. CDR3 in amino acids: CASSPLGVLYNEQFF. The CDR3 DNA reads as TGTGCCAGCTCACCCTTGGGGGTCCTATACAATGAGCAGTTCTTC.

This clonotype has a handful of counts. The V gene is TRBV20-1, the J gene TRBJ2-2; perhaps TRBD1 as D (5 bases). The CDR3 has 14 amino acids. The V and J ends lost 2 bases and 3 bases respectively, with 10 bases between them. Germline loops: CDR1 DFQATT, CDR2 SNEGSKA (reference sequence). The CDR3 region is CSARKGLYTGELFF. The DNA for the CDR3 is TGCAGTGCTAGAAAGGGGCTATACACCGGGGAGCTGTTTTTT.

The chain combines TRBV4-1 with TRBJ1-4; no clear D. V was trimmed by 1 base and J by 3 bases, leaving 6 bases between them. The CDR3 spans 14 residues. The germline V gene has CDR1 MGHRA and CDR2 YSYEKL. The DNA of the CDR3 is TGCGCCAGCAGCCAAGGTCCCTCTAATGAAAAACTGTTTTTT. Amino acids: CASSQGPSNEKLFF.

The J gene is TRBJ2-1, the V gene TRBV7-2; D gene unclear. The V gene's germline CDR1 is SGHTA and CDR2 FQGNSA. This CDR3 has 16 amino acids. Trimming stripped 0 bases from V and 6 bases from J, with 15 bases between. The CDR3 DNA sequence: TGTGCCAGCAGCTTAGCGGTCGAACGGAAGGGCAATGAGCAGTTCTTC. Its translation is CASSLAVERKGNEQFF.

Many counts were recorded for this clonotype. This chain connects TRBV7-9 to TRBJ2-5; 8 bases match TRBD2. This CDR3 comprises 15 residues. Germline values: CDR1 SEHNR, CDR2 FQNEAQ (reference sequence). The junction had 9 bases not matched to a gene; V was cut back by 5 bases and J by 4 bases. CDR3 protein: CASSPSPRGGETQYF. As DNA, the CDR3 is TGTGCCAGCAGCCCTAGTCCCCGGGGGGGAGAGACCCAGTACTTC.

In this sample, this clonotype turned up a few times. The V gene is TRBV20-1, the J gene TRBJ2-5, with D hard to call. Germline V gene sequence: CDR1 DFQATT, CDR2 SNEGSKA (reference sequence). This CDR3 comprises 13 residues. V lost 3 bases to trimming and J lost 3 bases, with 11 bases between them. The CDR3 DNA reads TGCAGTGCTAGCCTTACGGTTAAAGAGACCCAGTACTTC. It codes for CSASLTVKETQYF.

This clonotype turned up a few times. The V gene is TRBV5-1, the J gene TRBJ2-1, with TRBD2 as a possible D gene (5 bases). CDR1 is SGHRS and CDR2 is YFSETQ in the germline V gene. The CDR3 has 15 amino acids. Trimming pared 1 base from V and 0 bases from J, leaving 8 bases between. CDR3 DNA: TGCGCCAGCAGCTTGAACGGGGACTCCTACAATGAGCAGTTCTTC. Translating gives CASSLNGDSYNEQFF.

This chain connects TRBV6-5 to TRBJ2-1, with D perhaps TRBD1 or TRBD2 (5 bases each). Between the trimmed V and J ends, which lost 5 bases and 15 bases, there was a span of 14 bases. The CDR3 loop spans 11 amino acids. The germline gives CDR1 MNHEY, CDR2 SVGAGI. The CDR3 DNA reads TGTGCCAGCAGTCGCCCGGGGCCTTTGTTCTTC. This translates into CASSRPGPLFF.

This clonotype was found many times. The genes are TRBV18 and TRBJ2-5; D possibly corresponds to TRBD2 (5 bases). The CDR3 extends over 15 amino acids. The V gene's germline CDR1 is KGHSH and CDR2 LQKENI. V lost 3 bases and J lost 5, with 16 bases in between. CDR3 coding DNA: TGTGCCAGCTCACCGCCGACTCCCCCGGGGGAGACCCAGTACTTC. It yields the protein CASSPPTPPGETQYF.

This clonotype showed up just a few times. The chain combines TRBV29-1 with TRBJ2-7; no clear D gene. Germline lookup yields CDR1 SQVTM and CDR2 ANQGSEA. The CDR3 spans 14 residues. With 4 bases removed from V and 0 bases from J, the gap between germline ends came to 13 bases. The CDR3 nucleotides read TGCAGCGTTGGTCATGTGACTCACTCCTACGAGCAGTACTTC. It yields the protein CSVGHVTHSYEQYF.

A few counts support this clonotype. This chain uses TRBV10-3 with TRBJ2-5, with D perhaps being TRBD1 or TRBD2 (5 bases each). Trimming took 5 bases from V and 5 from J, leaving 18 bases between them. The CDR3 is made up of 15 amino acids. Germline V gives CDR1 ENHRY, CDR2 SYGVKD. The CDR3: CAISYNRRARETQYF. The CDR3 DNA is TGTGCCATCAGTTACAACAGGCGGGCGCGTGAGACCCAGTACTTC.

The genes are TRBV5-1 and TRBJ2-1; 10 bases agree with TRBD2. The CDR3 contains 14 residues. The J segment lost 9 bases and the V segment lost 4 bases, leaving 7 bases of the junction unmatched. Germline values: CDR1 SGHRS, CDR2 YFSETQ. Written as DNA, the CDR3 is TGCGCCAGCAGCCCTAGCGGGGGAAGGCTTGAGCAGTTCTTC. It encodes CASSPSGGRLEQFF. The full variable domain, rest sourced from reference TRBV5-1 and TRBJ2-1, is KAGVTQTPRYLIKTRGQQVTLSCSPISGHRSVSWYQQTPGQGLQFLFEYFSETQRNKGNFPGRFSGRQFSNSRSEMNVSTLELGDSALYLCASSPSGGRLEQFFGPGTRLTVL.

The chain couples TRBV10-3 to TRBJ2-5; D perhaps matches TRBD2 (6 bases). V lost 10 bases, J lost 2 bases, and 17 bases lay in between. The V gene's germline CDR1 is ENHRY and CDR2 SYGVKD. This CDR3 has 14 residues. The CDR3 protein is CATIPEGLQETQYF. CDR3 nucleotides: TGTGCCACCATACCTGAGGGACTTCAAGAGACCCAGTACTTC.